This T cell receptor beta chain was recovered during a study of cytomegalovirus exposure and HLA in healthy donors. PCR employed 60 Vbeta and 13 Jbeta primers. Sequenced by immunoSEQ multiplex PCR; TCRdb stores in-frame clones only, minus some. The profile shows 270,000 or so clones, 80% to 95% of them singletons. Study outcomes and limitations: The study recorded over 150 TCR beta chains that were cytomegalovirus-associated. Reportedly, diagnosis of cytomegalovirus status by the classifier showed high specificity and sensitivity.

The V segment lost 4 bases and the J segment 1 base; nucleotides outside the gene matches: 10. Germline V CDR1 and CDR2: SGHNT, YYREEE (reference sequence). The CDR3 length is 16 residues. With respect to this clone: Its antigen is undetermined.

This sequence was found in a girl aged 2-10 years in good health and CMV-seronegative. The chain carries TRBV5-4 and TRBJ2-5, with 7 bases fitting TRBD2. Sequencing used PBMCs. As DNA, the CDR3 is TGTGCCAGCAGCCCCTCCATGGGGGGGGGCCAAGAGACCCAGTACTTC. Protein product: CASSPSMGGGQETQYF.